The 22 T cell receptor beta chains below all came from one sample that was sequenced in a study of CD8 T cells in Susac syndrome. Random hexamers were used to reverse transcribe the RNA input (roughly 0.5 to 1 ug). TCRdb called the immunoSEQ multiplex PCR reads again in MiXCR, with one record for every CDR3 protein. Here the sample spans 130,000 to 150,000 distinct CDR3 sequences, around 94% being singletons. Sequenced sample: CD4+ T cells from PBMCs. Receptors were obtained from a human donor in good health.

This chain connects TRBV20-1 to TRBJ2-7, with D tentatively TRBD1 (5 bases). V lost 1 base to trimming and J lost 11 bases, with 15 bases between them. The CDR3 totals 12 residues. Germline values: CDR1 DFQATT, CDR2 SNEGSKA (reference sequence). CDR3 sequence reads: CSARGNSGRKYF. The CDR3 nucleotides are TGCAGTGCTAGAGGTAATTCAGGGCGGAAGTACTTC.

The gene calls are TRBV28 and TRBJ1-1; D gene ambiguous. The length of the CDR3 is 14 residues. V lost 5 bases and J 3 bases, leaving 13 bases between the germline ends. The V gene's germline CDR1 is MDHEN and CDR2 SYDVKM. DNA for the CDR3: TGTGCCAGCAGTATGGGAGATAGATACACTGAAGCTTTCTTT. This codes for CASSMGDRYTEAFF.

The V and J genes are TRBV5-1 and TRBJ1-2; D uncertain. The V gene's germline CDR1 is SGHRS and CDR2 YFSETQ. This CDR3 spans 13 amino acids. V was pared by 2 bases and J by 6 bases, with 11 bases between. CDR3 bases: TGCGCCAGCAGCTTCGGCGGATCGAATGGCTACACCTTC. This sequence encodes CASSFGGSNGYTF.

The DNA of the CDR3 is TGTGCCAGCAGTTTAGTCCCGTTGGAGGATGAGCAGTTCTTC. It codes for CASSLVPLEDEQFF. This chain connects TRBV12-3 or TRBV12-4 to TRBJ2-1, with D tentatively TRBD2 (5 bases). V was shortened by 1 base and J by 8 bases, with 12 bases between the two germline ends. This CDR3 is built from 14 residues.

The rearrangement uses TRBV7-8 and TRBJ2-7; 9 bases are shared with TRBD2. This CDR3 comprises 14 residues. CDR1 is SGHVS and CDR2 is FQNEAQ in the germline V gene. V trimming: 8 bases; J trimming: 0 bases; junction bases outside the gene matches: 5. As DNA, the CDR3 is TGTGCCAGCGCGGGGGGGCGCTCCTCCTACGAGCAGTACTTC. It specifies CASAGGRSSYEQYF.

A single count supports this clonotype. This sequence joins TRBV2 and TRBJ2-7; 10 nucleotides align to TRBD1. The CDR3 has 13 amino acids. Germline values: CDR1 SNHLY, CDR2 FYNNEI. V trimming: 5 bases; J trimming: 7 bases; junction bases outside the gene matches: 5. CDR3 in amino acids: CASSTDRGLEQYF. CDR3 coding DNA: TGTGCCAGCAGTACAGACAGGGGGCTTGAGCAGTACTTC. Combining the CDR3 with reference TRBV2 and TRBJ2-7 gives the whole variable domain EPEVTQTPSHQVTQMGQEVILRCVPISNHLYFYWYRQILGQKVEFLVSFYNNEISEKSEIFDDQFSVERPDGSNFTLKIRSTKLEDSAMYFCASSTDRGLEQYFGPGTRLTVT.

This chain uses TRBV6-6 with TRBJ1-5; 9 bases match TRBD1. V trimming: 6 bases; J trimming: 6 bases; junction bases outside the gene matches: 9. Germline lookup yields CDR1 MNHNY and CDR2 SVGAGI (reference sequence). This CDR3 region has 15 residues. CDR3 sequence: CASRVTGGQGQPQHF. CDR3 sequence (DNA): TGTGCCAGCAGGGTGACAGGGGGGCAAGGTCAGCCCCAGCATTTT.

The rearrangement uses TRBV19 and TRBJ2-2, with D possibly being TRBD2 (6 bases). The germline V gene encodes CDR1 LNHDA and CDR2 SQIVND (reference sequence). The CDR3 covers 14 residues. V was shortened by 6 bases and J by 6 bases, with 14 bases between the two germline ends. CDR3 region: CASRAGGGSGELFF. DNA for the CDR3: TGTGCCAGTAGAGCCGGAGGAGGGTCCGGGGAGCTGTTTTTT. Looking up the rest from reference TRBV19 and TRBJ2-2 gives the full variable domain: DGGITQSPKYLFRKEGQNVTLSCEQNLNHDAMYWYRQDPGQGLRLIYYSQIVNDFQKGDIAEGYSVSREKKESFPLTVTSAQKNPTAFYLCASRAGGGSGELFFGEGSRLTVL.

The chain combines TRBV20-1 with TRBJ2-4; D is ambiguous. CDR1 and CDR2 (germline): DFQATT, SNEGSKA (reference sequence). The V end was cut by 4 bases, the J end by 13 bases, with 11 bases between. The CDR3 is made up of 10 amino acids. CDR3 amino acids: CSANMGRQYF. DNA of the CDR3: TGCAGTGCTAATATGGGCCGGCAGTACTTC.

V and J are TRBV3-1 and TRBJ1-1; 9 nucleotides agree with TRBD1. V was pared by 1 base and J by 5 bases, with 2 bases of the junction left unmatched. There are 14 residues in the CDR3. Per germline, CDR1 LGHDT and CDR2 YNNKEL (reference sequence). CDR3 region: CASSQGQGETEAFF. The CDR3 bases are TGTGCCAGCAGCCAAGGACAGGGGGAGACTGAAGCTTTCTTT. Complete variable domain (other parts from reference TRBV3-1 and TRBJ1-1): DTAVSQTPKYLVTQMGNDKSIKCEQNLGHDTMYWYKQDSKKFLKIMFSYNNKELIINETVPNRFSPKSPDKAHLNLHINSLELGDSAVYFCASSQGQGETEAFFGQGTRLTVV.

This chain joins TRBV10-3 and TRBJ2-7, with TRBD2 matching 9 bases. The CDR3 has 18 amino acids. CDR1 is ENHRY, CDR2 SYGVKD, per germline. J gave up 1 base and V 3 bases, and 13 bases lay outside the gene matches. The CDR3 sequence: CAISEFVGGSGSSYEQYF. In DNA, the CDR3 is TGTGCCATCAGTGAATTCGTAGGTGGTAGCGGGAGTTCCTACGAGCAGTACTTC.

This clonotype was observed a single time. V and J are TRBV5-1 and TRBJ2-5; the match to TRBD2 covers 9 bases. The CDR3 covers 13 residues. Germline loops: CDR1 SGHRS, CDR2 YFSETQ. V lost 4 bases to trimming and J lost 7 bases; unmatched junction nucleotides: 5. CDR3 nucleotides: TGCGCCAGCAGCCTTAGCGGGAGTGGGACCCAGTACTTC. Residues: CASSLSGSGTQYF.

The gene calls are TRBV24-1 and TRBJ2-2; 9 bases agree with TRBD1. This CDR3 is built from 17 residues. CDR1 and CDR2 from the germline V gene are KGHDR and SFDVKD. V lost 1 base to trimming and J lost 1 base; unmatched junction nucleotides: 3. In DNA, the CDR3 is TGTGCCACCAGTGATTTTCTGGGACAGGGGAACACCGGGGAGCTGTTTTTT. Its translation is CATSDFLGQGNTGELFF.

This chain joins TRBV19 and TRBJ2-5, with 7 bases lining up with TRBD1. Germline V gives CDR1 LNHDA, CDR2 SQIVND (reference sequence). This CDR3 is built from 15 residues. With V trimmed by 3 bases and J by 1 base, 5 bases remained unmatched. DNA of the CDR3: TGTGCCAGTAGTATTCAAACAGGGGCCCAAGAGACCCAGTACTTC. It specifies CASSIQTGAQETQYF.

This clonotype was recorded only once. This sequence joins TRBV14 and TRBJ2-2, with D uncertain. Germline lookup yields CDR1 SGHDN and CDR2 FVKESK. The V end lost 8 bases, the J end lost 7 bases, and 8 bases lay between the germline ends. The CDR3 length is 11 residues. In nucleotides, the CDR3 is TGTGCCAGCGAATATAGCGGGGAGCTGTTTTTT. This sequence encodes CASEYSGELFF.

The chain combines TRBV12-3 or TRBV12-4 with TRBJ2-1, with D uncertain. V dropped 6 bases and J dropped 1 base, with 16 bases sitting between them. CDR3 length equals 16 residues. The CDR3 region has the DNA TGTGCCAGCAGCCCCCTTGTAACCGTATCCTACAATGAGCAGTTCTTC. Encoded protein: CASSPLVTVSYNEQFF.

V usage is TRBV12-3 or TRBV12-4 and J usage is TRBJ2-5, with 7 nucleotides matching TRBD2. CDR3 size: 15 residues. Trimming took 3 bases from V and 4 from J; bases not matched to a gene: 8. CDR3 protein: CASSFQAGLGETQYF. The CDR3 bases are TGTGCCAGCAGTTTCCAAGCGGGATTAGGAGAGACCCAGTACTTC.

The V gene is TRBV20-1, the J gene TRBJ1-1, with TRBD1 as a possible D gene (5 bases). In germline, CDR1 is DFQATT, CDR2 SNEGSKA (reference sequence). Trimming stripped 1 base from V and 10 bases from J, with 13 bases between. The CDR3 loop spans 12 amino acids. The CDR3 loop reads CSARGGNIGAFF. The CDR3 DNA sequence: TGCAGTGCTAGAGGGGGGAACATTGGAGCTTTCTTT.

This chain uses TRBV3-1 with TRBJ2-7, with TRBD2 matching 14 bases. The CDR3 extends over 18 amino acids. Germline-derived CDR1 and CDR2 are LGHDT and YNNKEL (reference sequence). J gave up 2 bases and V 0 bases, and 6 bases lay outside the gene matches. CDR3 region: CASSQETSGRAGTYEQYF. The CDR3 bases are TGTGCCAGCAGCCAAGAGACTAGCGGGAGGGCCGGGACCTACGAGCAGTACTTC.

This clonotype has just a few counts. V usage is TRBV19 and J usage is TRBJ2-2, with a tentative D call TRBD1 (6 bases). From germline, CDR1 is LNHDA and CDR2 SQIVND (reference sequence). The CDR3 is 14 residues long. V gave up 4 bases and J gave up 1 base, with 7 bases separating them. As DNA, the CDR3 is TGTGCCAGTAGTACGGGACAGAACACCGGGGAGCTGTTTTTT. As protein: CASSTGQNTGELFF.

This clonotype was counted a single time. V usage is TRBV28 and J usage is TRBJ2-5; TRBD2 agrees at 8 bases. Losses at the gene ends were 8 bases for V and 4 bases for J; bases not matched to a gene: 6. The CDR3 covers 13 residues. The V gene's germline CDR1 is MDHEN and CDR2 SYDVKM. The CDR3 DNA reads TGTGCCAGCCGACTAGCGTTGGGAGAGACCCAGTACTTC. Its translation is CASRLALGETQYF.

V gene TRBV5-4 combines with J gene TRBJ1-2; D is perhaps TRBD1 (6 bases). There are 14 residues in the CDR3. Trimming pared 4 bases from V and 7 bases from J, leaving 17 bases between. CDR1 SGHNT and CDR2 YYREEE come from the germline V gene (reference sequence). CDR3 in amino acids: CASSQKPGEAGYTF. The CDR3 bases are TGTGCCAGCAGCCAAAAACCAGGGGAAGCTGGCTACACCTTC. Looking up the rest from reference TRBV5-4 and TRBJ1-2 gives the full variable domain: ETGVTQSPTHLIKTRGQQVTLRCSSQSGHNTVSWYQQALGQGPQFIFQYYREEENGRGNFPPRFSGLQFPNYSSELNVNALELDDSALYLCASSQKPGEAGYTFGSGTRLTVV.